The 15 T cell receptor beta chains given below trace back to one sample, sequenced in a study of T cell responses to AZD1222 COVID-19 vaccine. Sequencing used immunoSEQ multiplex PCR; TCRdb keeps in-frame clones, though not all of them. The sample lists some 170,000 clones, around 90% occurring once. Material: peripheral blood, obtained on day 0 of AZD1222 vaccination. All receptors come from an adult in good health.

The genes are TRBV11-3 and TRBJ2-2, with D possibly TRBD2 on 5 matching bases. The germline V gene encodes CDR1 SGHNT and CDR2 YENEEA. The V end was cut by 2 bases, the J end by 6 bases, with 10 bases between. The CDR3 length is 14 residues. CDR3 amino acids: CASSLSPRAGELFF. In DNA form, the CDR3 reads TGTGCCAGCAGCTTAAGTCCGAGGGCCGGGGAGCTGTTTTTT.

The V call is TRBV5-1, the J call TRBJ2-1, with D maybe TRBD1 (7 bases). The CDR3 loop spans 16 amino acids. Germline V gives CDR1 SGHRS, CDR2 YFSETQ. The V and J ends lost 3 bases and 3 bases respectively, with 16 bases between them. The CDR3: CASSSPGDRNYNEQFF. CDR3 nucleotides: TGCGCCAGCAGCTCCCCGGGGGACAGAAACTACAATGAGCAGTTCTTC.

This CDR3 is CASTSLAATYEQYF. The CDR3 DNA reads TGTGCCAGCACCTCACTAGCGGCAACCTACGAGCAGTACTTC. V usage is TRBV7-9 and J usage is TRBJ2-7, with TRBD2 matching 8 bases. The CDR3 sequence is 14 residues long. The junction had 7 bases not matched to a gene; V was cut back by 7 bases and J by 2 bases. Per germline, CDR1 SEHNR and CDR2 FQNEAQ (reference sequence).

The J gene is TRBJ1-3, the V gene TRBV19; 7 bases line up with TRBD1. The V gene's germline CDR1 is LNHDA and CDR2 SQIVND (reference sequence). V trimming: 5 bases; J trimming: 0 bases; junction bases outside the gene matches: 1. The CDR3 loop spans 14 amino acids. The CDR3 coding sequence is TGTGCCAGTAGTCGGGACAGCTCTGGAAACACCATATATTTT. This translates into CASSRDSSGNTIYF.

This chain joins TRBV29-1 and TRBJ1-3, with D perhaps TRBD1 (6 bases). The CDR3 has 16 residues. V was pared by 2 bases and J by 4 bases, with 18 bases between. CDR1 and CDR2 from the germline V gene are SQVTM and ANQGSEA. CDR3 sequence: CSVEPPGGGRGNTIYF. In DNA form, the CDR3 reads TGCAGCGTTGAACCCCCGGGCGGGGGCAGAGGAAACACCATATATTTT. Full variable domain (rest looked up from reference TRBV29-1 and TRBJ1-3): SAVISQKPSRDICQRGTSLTIQCQVDSQVTMMFWYRQQPGQSLTLIATANQGSEATYESGFVIDKFPISRPNLTFSTLTVSNMSPEDSSIYLCSVEPPGGGRGNTIYFGEGSWLTVV.

V usage is TRBV6-2 or TRBV6-3 and J usage is TRBJ2-5; unclear D gene. The germline CDR1 and CDR2 sequences are MNHEY and SVGEGT. Trimming took 5 bases from V and 4 from J, leaving 8 bases between them. This CDR3 is built from 12 residues. In DNA form, the CDR3 reads TGTGCCAGCAGTAAGACGGGAGAGACCCAGTACTTC. The encoded protein is CASSKTGETQYF.

This chain links TRBV19 with TRBJ2-3; 10 bases fit TRBD2. Trimming took 2 bases from V and 1 from J; bases not matched to a gene: 3. CDR1 and CDR2 from the germline V gene are LNHDA and SQIVND (reference sequence). The CDR3 is 16 amino acids. Here the CDR3 reads CASSILAGEGTDTQYF. CDR3 bases: TGTGCCAGTAGTATACTAGCGGGAGAAGGCACAGATACGCAGTATTTT.

The CDR3 loop reads CASSLEVGGISYEQYF. CDR3 in DNA: TGCGCCAGCAGCTTGGAGGTCGGGGGGATCTCCTACGAGCAGTACTTC. The J gene is TRBJ2-7, the V gene TRBV5-1, with 7 bases lining up with TRBD2. Germline CDR1 is SGHRS and CDR2 is YFSETQ. J lost 0 bases, V lost 0 bases, and 6 bases had no gene match. The CDR3 consists of 16 residues. The full variable domain, with the rest looked up from reference TRBV5-1 and TRBJ2-7, is KAGVTQTPRYLIKTRGQQVTLSCSPISGHRSVSWYQQTPGQGLQFLFEYFSETQRNKGNFPGRFSGRQFSNSRSEMNVSTLELGDSALYLCASSLEVGGISYEQYFGPGTRLTVT.

The chain carries TRBV5-4 and TRBJ1-3; 7 bases align to TRBD1. Germline lookup yields CDR1 SGHNT and CDR2 YYREEE (reference sequence). The CDR3 runs to 16 residues. Unmatched junction bases numbered 13, after V lost 4 bases and J lost 6 bases. This chain's CDR3 is CASSRGPGQLINTIYF. The CDR3 DNA reads TGTGCCAGCAGCCGCGGACCGGGACAGTTAATAAACACCATATATTTT.

This chain uses TRBV27 with TRBJ1-2; D perhaps matches TRBD1 (5 bases). Germline values: CDR1 MNHEY, CDR2 SMNVEV (reference sequence). The CDR3 spans 13 residues. V lost 3 bases and J lost 7, with 12 bases in between. The CDR3 DNA reads TGTGCCAGCAGTTTTGGAGGGGCCCGTGGCTACACCTTC. Translated, it gives CASSFGGARGYTF.

The genes are TRBV6-1 and TRBJ1-1, with a possible D match to TRBD1 (5 bases). This CDR3 spans 15 amino acids. V was trimmed by 2 bases and J by 2 bases, leaving 12 bases between them. Germline assignment: CDR1 MNHNS and CDR2 SASEGT. In nucleotides, the CDR3 is TGTGCCAGCAGTGAAATGCAGGGTCGAAACACTGAAGCTTTCTTT. Residues: CASSEMQGRNTEAFF.

This chain links TRBV5-1 with TRBJ2-2; no firm D call. CDR1 and CDR2 (germline): SGHRS, YFSETQ. The V gene lost 2 bases and the J gene lost 2 bases, with 7 bases spanning the gap. This CDR3 spans 14 amino acids. The CDR3 DNA follows: TGCGCCAGCAGCTTAGCGAAAAACACCGGGGAGCTGTTTTTT. Amino acid sequence: CASSLAKNTGELFF.

V usage is TRBV27 and J usage is TRBJ2-6; D remains unclear. CDR1 MNHEY and CDR2 SMNVEV come from the germline V gene (reference sequence). CDR3 length equals 15 residues. Trimming pared 4 bases from V and 0 bases from J, leaving 7 bases between. The CDR3 region has the DNA TGTGCCAGCAGTTACTTAAGCTCTGGGGCCAACGTCCTGACTTTC. Protein product: CASSYLSSGANVLTF.

The genes are TRBV19 and TRBJ1-5; the D gene is possibly TRBD1 (6 bases). The CDR3 is 17 residues long. Germline lookup yields CDR1 LNHDA and CDR2 SQIVND (reference sequence). V was pared by 5 bases and J by 0 bases, with 17 bases between. In DNA, the CDR3 is TGTGCCAGTAGTGCAGGGGTCCTATCGTATAGCAATCAGCCCCAGCATTTT. This sequence encodes CASSAGVLSYSNQPQHF.

The chain joins TRBV6-5 to TRBJ1-1; a possible D gene is TRBD1 (5 bases). V was clipped by 2 bases and J by 7 bases, with 14 bases between them. This CDR3 contains 14 residues. Germline CDR1 MNHEY, CDR2 SVGAGI. The CDR3, as DNA: TGTGCCAGCAGTTACCGGGAGGGGACGGTTGAAGCTTTCTTT. It specifies CASSYREGTVEAFF.